This T cell receptor beta chain comes out of a study of CD8 T cells in Susac syndrome. Overall study results and limits: As acknowledged by the study, its TCR sequencing and HLA analysis included a relatively small number of individuals.

This CDR3 comprises 12 residues. From germline, CDR1 is LGHDT and CDR2 YNNKEL (reference sequence). Random hexamers served to reverse transcribe about 0.45 to 1 ug RNA. In TCRdb, the immunoSEQ multiplex PCR reads were re-called with MiXCR into one record per CDR3 protein. The data show tens of thousands of distinct CDR3 sequences, with around 94% seen just once and about 0.3% held by the top ten. Turning to this clonotype: What it binds is unknown. At one boundary the junction diverges from the germline segment, which might be a read error.

The chain carries TRBV3-1 and TRBJ2-1; D might be TRBD1 (6 bases). The sequence derives from a human donor with Susac syndrome. The specimen was CD4+ T cells from PBMCs. CDR3 nucleotide sequence: TGTGCCAGCAGCCAAGATCTGGGGGCCTTATCCTTC. Encoded protein: CASSQDLGALSF.